This paragraph reports one T cell receptor beta chain. The antigen is undetermined. The source of the sample is a study of T cell responses to AZD1222 COVID-19 vaccine. General observations from the study: Researchers report vaccine-associated CD4 TCRs spanning spike, with dominance at 160-218 and 743-854.

The table came from immunoSEQ multiplex PCR; TCRdb's copy has only in-frame clones and leaves some out. The sample gives tens of thousands of clones, 88% of which show up once; roughly an eighth is in the top ten. CDR3 length: 17 residues. V dropped 3 bases and J dropped 7; count of bases not matched to a gene: 13. Germline loops: CDR1 SGDLS, CDR2 YYNGEE. The chain links TRBV9 to TRBJ2-1, with TRBD2 matching over 10 bases. This TCR came from an adult who received the AZD1222 COVID-19 vaccine. The specimen comprised peripheral blood, sampled 28 days after the second AZD1222 dose. The CDR3 loop is CASSGGTSLAGGNEQFF. The CDR3 nucleotides read TGTGCCAGCAGCGGTGGGACCTCTTTAGCGGGAGGTAATGAGCAGTTCTTC. The full variable domain, with the rest looked up from reference TRBV9 and TRBJ2-1, is DSGVTQTPKHLITATGQRVTLRCSPRSGDLSVYWYQQSLDQGLQFLIQYYNGEERAKGNILERFSAQQFPDLHSELNLSSLELGDSALYFCASSGGTSLAGGNEQFFGPGTRLTVL.